A single sample gave rise to the 20 T cell receptor beta chains below, sequenced in a study of CD4+ T cells in melanoma. The assay was immunoSEQ multiplex PCR, and TCRdb's table has in-frame clones only and misses some. Of some 9,900 clones in the sample, around 73% are singletons; the top ten hold about a quarter. The sequencing input was tumor tissue. The receptors come from a human donor with melanoma.

This chain connects TRBV14 to TRBJ2-7; D uncertain. This CDR3 has 11 amino acids. Trimming took 5 bases from V and 5 from J, leaving 7 bases between them. The germline CDR1 and CDR2 sequences are SGHDN and FVKESK. CDR3 nucleotides: TGTGCCAGCAGCTTACGCAACGAGCAGTACTTC. Its translation is CASSLRNEQYF.

This chain joins TRBV19 and TRBJ1-3; D ambiguous. CDR3 length: 14 residues. Germline V lookup: CDR1 LNHDA, CDR2 SQIVND (reference sequence). Trimming stripped 5 bases from V and 3 bases from J, with 11 bases between. The CDR3 DNA reads TGTGCCAGTAGTTTTGGCGACTTTGGAAACACCATATATTTT. Protein sequence: CASSFGDFGNTIYF.

This chain's CDR3 is CASSTGQGTYEQYF. The DNA of the CDR3 is TGCGCCAGCAGCACGGGACAGGGCACCTACGAGCAGTACTTC. The chain couples TRBV5-1 to TRBJ2-7, with TRBD1 matching 9 bases. After removal of 4 bases from V and 2 bases from J, the junction contained 4 bases not matched to a gene. The germline gives CDR1 SGHRS, CDR2 YFSETQ. CDR3 length equals 14 residues.

The rearrangement joins TRBV11-3 to TRBJ2-7, with D possibly being TRBD1 (6 bases). The CDR3 loop spans 17 amino acids. Germline lookup yields CDR1 SGHNT and CDR2 YENEEA. Trimming took off 1 base at V and 0 bases at J, with 16 bases between the two ends. CDR3 region: CASSLAAGTWDSYEQYF. The CDR3 DNA is TGTGCCAGCAGCTTAGCAGCCGGGACATGGGACTCCTACGAGCAGTACTTC.

V usage is TRBV18 and J usage is TRBJ2-5; D may be TRBD1 (6 bases). The CDR3 totals 14 residues. V lost 2 bases and J 5 bases, leaving 12 bases between the germline ends. Looked up from germline, CDR1 is KGHSH and CDR2 is LQKENI. In nucleotides, the CDR3 is TGTGCCAGCTCACCAGACGCTCAGGGGGAGACCCAGTACTTC. Protein sequence: CASSPDAQGETQYF.

This chain joins TRBV7-9 and TRBJ1-2; 10 positions agree with TRBD1. CDR3 length: 13 amino acids. V dropped 10 bases and J dropped 7; count of bases not matched to a gene: 9. Germline CDR1 SEHNR, CDR2 FQNEAQ (reference sequence). DNA for the CDR3: TGTGCCACGCAATCCGGGACAGGGGCTGGCTACACCTTC. It specifies CATQSGTGAGYTF. Full variable domain (outside the CDR3, taken from reference TRBV7-9 and TRBJ1-2): DTGVSQNPRHKITKRGQNVTFRCDPISEHNRLYWYRQTLGQGPEFLTYFQNEAQLEKSRLLSDRFSAERPKGSFSTLEIQRTEQGDSAMYLCATQSGTGAGYTFGSGTRLTVV.

The chain is built from TRBV6-6 and TRBJ1-5, with no clear D. Germline-derived CDR1 and CDR2 are MNHNY and SVGAGI (reference sequence). CDR3 length: 14 residues. With 8 bases removed from V and 2 bases from J, the gap between germline ends came to 13 bases. The CDR3 sequence is CASLTNRGNQPQHF. DNA of the CDR3: TGTGCCAGCCTTACTAATCGGGGCAATCAGCCCCAGCATTTT.

The rearrangement uses TRBV9 and TRBJ2-2; the match to TRBD1 covers 11 bases. This CDR3 has 16 amino acids. The V segment lost 4 bases and the J segment 7 bases; nucleotides outside the gene matches: 9. CDR1 SGDLS and CDR2 YYNGEE come from the germline V gene. The CDR3 loop is CASSPGDRGWLGELFF. The CDR3 DNA reads TGTGCCAGCAGCCCAGGGGACAGGGGGTGGCTCGGGGAGCTGTTTTTT.

The V gene is TRBV29-1, the J gene TRBJ2-3, with 12 bases lining up with TRBD2. V shed 2 bases, J shed 6 bases, and the junction held 6 bases outside the gene matches. The CDR3 totals 15 residues. CDR1 SQVTM and CDR2 ANQGSEA come from the germline V gene. CDR3 sequence: CSVEWLAGGRDTQYF. The CDR3 bases are TGCAGCGTTGAATGGCTAGCGGGGGGGCGGGATACGCAGTATTTT.

The chain carries TRBV11-3 and TRBJ2-4; 9 nucleotides agree with TRBD2. Trimming at V came to 3 bases and at J to 5 bases, leaving 11 bases not matched to a gene. The CDR3 loop spans 17 amino acids. Germline V gives CDR1 SGHNT, CDR2 YENEEA. The chain's CDR3 is CASSFPSGASSQNIQYF. CDR3 nucleotides: TGTGCCAGCAGCTTTCCTAGCGGGGCTTCTAGCCAAAACATTCAGTACTTC. Based on the CDR3 plus reference TRBV11-3 and TRBJ2-4, the full variable domain is EAGVVQSPRYKIIEKKQPVAFWCNPISGHNTLYWYLQNLGQGPELLIRYENEEAVDDSQLPKDRFSAERLKGVDSTLKIQPAELGDSAVYLCASSFPSGASSQNIQYFGAGTRLSVL.

This clone qualifies as medium-sized. This rearrangement joins TRBV7-3 to TRBJ2-3; 7 bases map to TRBD2. J gave up 1 base and V 5 bases, and 9 bases lay outside the gene matches. The germline V gene encodes CDR1 SGHTA and CDR2 FQGTGA. The CDR3 has 16 amino acids. The CDR3 here is CASSTRRGGGTDTQYF. CDR3 sequence (DNA): TGTGCCAGCAGCACCCGAAGGGGAGGGGGCACAGATACGCAGTATTTT.

This sequence joins TRBV5-1 and TRBJ2-1; the match to TRBD2 covers 12 bases. Germline loops: CDR1 SGHRS, CDR2 YFSETQ. CDR3 length equals 17 residues. The V gene end was trimmed by 4 bases and the J gene end by 6 bases; junction bases not matched to a gene: 11. The CDR3 nucleotides are TGCGCCAGCAGCCCCCTGCCTTCTAGCGGGGGGGCCAATGAGCAGTTCTTC. Residues: CASSPLPSSGGANEQFF.

The rearrangement joins TRBV11-2 to TRBJ2-5, with D hard to call. This CDR3 comprises 12 residues. V gave up 0 bases and J gave up 4 bases, with 3 bases separating them. CDR1 SGHAT and CDR2 FQNNGV come from the germline V gene. CDR3 sequence reads: CASSLERETQYF. DNA for the CDR3: TGTGCCAGCAGCTTAGAGAGAGAGACCCAGTACTTC.

There are a few counts of this clone. The rearrangement links TRBV18 to TRBJ1-1, with D possibly TRBD1 on 5 matching bases. There are 17 residues in the CDR3. Trimming removed 2 bases at V and 1 base at J, with 17 bases between. Germline loops: CDR1 KGHSH, CDR2 LQKENI. The CDR3: CASSPSLGGQGNTEAFF. In DNA, the CDR3 is TGTGCCAGCTCACCATCTTTGGGGGGTCAGGGGAACACTGAAGCTTTCTTT.

The V and J genes are TRBV10-3 and TRBJ2-3; D gene uncertain. V dropped 5 bases and J dropped 2 bases, with 8 bases sitting between them. CDR1 is ENHRY, CDR2 SYGVKD, per germline. The CDR3 has 13 residues. The CDR3 nucleotides read TGTGCCATCAGTCCGGCCCTCACAGATACGCAGTATTTT. Amino acid sequence: CAISPALTDTQYF.

A word on this clone: The sample holds other DNA sequences that translate to the same CDR3. CDR3 sequence (DNA): TGCAGCGTTGCGGACACCGGGGAGCTGTTTTTT. Residues: CSVADTGELFF. V usage is TRBV29-1 and J usage is TRBJ2-2; D unresolved. V dropped 4 bases and J dropped 3 bases, with 3 bases sitting between them. This CDR3 contains 11 residues. Germline values: CDR1 SQVTM, CDR2 ANQGSEA.

The chain has TRBV18 and TRBJ2-7; 12 bases agree with TRBD1. The CDR3 is 17 residues long. After removal of 1 base from V and 6 bases from J, the junction contained 10 bases not matched to a gene. Germline loops: CDR1 KGHSH, CDR2 LQKENI. The CDR3 spells CASSPLGAGTGGAEQYF. CDR3 DNA sequence: TGTGCCAGCTCACCACTGGGGGCCGGGACAGGGGGCGCCGAGCAGTACTTC.

The chain uses TRBV5-1 and TRBJ2-5; D is perhaps TRBD1 (6 bases). CDR1 is SGHRS, CDR2 YFSETQ, per germline. The CDR3 has 15 residues. Trimming left V 0 bases short and J 2 bases short, with 11 bases between. The CDR3 coding sequence is TGCGCCAGCAGCTTGGGACAGGACCCACAAGAGACCCAGTACTTC. Amino acids: CASSLGQDPQETQYF.

This clone has a single count. The rearrangement links TRBV7-8 to TRBJ1-2, with 8 bases that match TRBD1. J lost 5 bases, V lost 6 bases, and 5 bases had no gene match. The CDR3 sequence is 13 residues long. The germline gives CDR1 SGHVS, CDR2 FQNEAQ. CDR3 in DNA: TGTGCCAGCAGTCGGGACAGGTCATATGGCTACACCTTC. This codes for CASSRDRSYGYTF.

The chain employs TRBV20-1 and TRBJ2-4, with a possible D match to TRBD1 (5 bases). CDR1 is DFQATT, CDR2 SNEGSKA, per germline (reference sequence). Deletions cut 7 bases from V and 3 bases from J, with 7 bases between. The CDR3 has 11 amino acids. The CDR3 reads CSVRDKNIQYF. CDR3 nucleotide sequence: TGCAGTGTCAGGGACAAAAACATTCAGTACTTC.